This entry is about one TCR beta chain. No antigen is known for it. The PCR made use of 60 Vbeta and 13 Jbeta primers. How the authors handled the data: Per a later analysis, the number of unique TCR beta chains was around 80 million, of which about 11 million were shared. Profiled with immunoSEQ multiplex PCR; TCRdb holds only in-frame clones, not every one. V, J and clone size derive from that table, while D and trimming were established from the DNA sequence. The data contain approximately 160,000 clones, around 81% of them seen just once; the ten biggest clones take up 0.95% to 1.1%. This sample stems from a study of cytomegalovirus exposure and HLA in healthy donors. Overall study findings and caveats: In a later analysis, a missense DCLRE1C variant was linked to TCR beta V- and J-gene trimming.

Healthy bone marrow donors supplied every sample. CDR1 is GTSNPN, CDR2 SVGIG, per germline (reference sequence). The CDR3 sequence is 13 residues long. The V gene lost 1 base and the J gene lost 0 bases, with 7 bases spanning the gap. Source material: PBMCs. The chain joins TRBV30 to TRBJ2-7, with D perhaps matching TRBD2 (6 bases). The origin of this receptor is a woman in her thirties or forties in good health and CMV-seronegative. CDR3 in DNA: TGTGCCTGGAGTGGGAGGGTCTCCTACGAGCAGTACTTC. This translates into CAWSGRVSYEQYF.